This TCR beta chain came from a study of blood T cells in healthy people across ages (dated by TCRdb to about 2015). Regarding the research as a whole: In model experiments, template switching captured about one uniquely barcoded TCR beta cDNA molecule for every two T cells. To avoid experimental bias, donors of different ages were randomly spread across the sequencing lanes. The donors were divided into four age groups: young (average around 16 years), middle-aged (about 39), aged (about 62) and long-lived (roughly 82). To track age-related changes in TCR beta repertoire diversity, the study relied on deep sequencing normalized with unique cDNA molecular identifiers. Two additional independent replicas of 1 million unique cDNA reads from the same blood draw were analyzed for two donors (one aged 18 to 30 and one aged 80 or older). General study outcomes and caveats: Because profiling used bulk unsorted PBMCs, naive and antigen-experienced compartments could not be compared conclusively. Compared with the aged group, the long-lived group had more naive CD4+ T cells, fewer expanded clones and increased TCR diversity, a pattern suggesting age selection. The CMV infection status of donors was not known, potentially confounding age-related changes in expanded clonotypes. Total diversity estimates from one million sequenced T cells were considered lower bounds and underestimates. Observed TCR beta diversity correlated strongly with the percentage of naive T cells measured by flow cytometry. Observed TCR beta diversity per million T cells fell roughly linearly with age, and a significant reduction was already apparent by age around 39.

V ends up 8 bases short and J 2 bases short, with an unmatched junction base count of 12. CDR1 and CDR2 were assigned from the germline V gene (reference sequence) as DFQATT and SNEGSKA. Taken from cysteine to phenylalanine, the CDR3 has 15 residues. The entry retains the CDR3 DNA only, 45 bases that are in frame from base 1. A note on this clonotype: The antigen it binds to is not known. It has no much larger one-base neighbor in the sample; base qualities were not kept.

Systemically healthy Caucasian individuals from Russia, 35 to 40 in total and aged roughly 6 to 100 years, were included as donors. Each donor gave 8 to 10 milliliters of peripheral blood, drawn into EDTA-treated Vacutainer tubes. Ficoll-Paque density-gradient centrifugation was used to isolate PBMCs, with at least 7 million obtained per sample. Trizol reagent was used to extract total RNA from the PBMCs, yielding at least 6 micrograms per sample. For every donor, an aliquot of PBMCs went through flow cytometry to measure the percentages of naive CD45RAhigh/CD27high T cells. Libraries were made using 5' RACE. TCRdb shows the sequencer as Illumina HiSeq 2500. A second PCR of roughly 7 to 12 cycles was run with a J-beta primer mix and a sample-barcoded 5' primer. A unique molecular identifier was introduced onto each TCR beta cDNA molecule by a template-switch 5' adaptor carrying 12 random nucleotides. Each sample yielded at least 3 million CDR3-containing paired-end reads. The Mint cDNA synthesis kit, primed by a TRBC-specific oligonucleotide, was used to synthesize first-strand cDNA from all RNA. All cDNA was treated with uracil-DNA glycosylase and then went through a first 18-cycle PCR with the universal primers M1SS and BC2_uni_R. In the paper's pipeline: For normalization, 1 million high-quality reads were randomly selected from each sample, with every read carrying a distinct molecular identifier. Instead of being binned into consensus sequences, reads with shared molecular identifiers were discarded. MiTCR, run with a Q25 quality threshold and the strictest error-elimination algorithm, handled CDR3 identification, clonotype clustering and error correction. A nonparametric unseen species model using Euler transformation provided a lower-bound estimate of total TCR beta diversity. TCRdb cleaned the public reads at Q25 with fastp, built clones with MiXCR and kept in-frame beta chains. Each CDR3 protein gets just one entry, which takes the most common genes and DNA from the rows behind it. TCRdb, not the original authors, processed these V and J calls. This sample is represented by hundreds of thousands of distinct CDR3 sequences; around 52% of them were singletons. The ten largest clones take up roughly 13% of the sample.

The sequence joins TRBV20-1 to TRBJ1-2; 9 bases in the middle match TRBD1. The sequence derives from a woman of 80 years or more in good health. The sequencing input was blood. The DNA sequence follows: TGCAGTTCCGGGACAGGGATGCCCGCGAACTATGGCTACACCTTC. Protein translation: CSSGTGMPANYGYTF.